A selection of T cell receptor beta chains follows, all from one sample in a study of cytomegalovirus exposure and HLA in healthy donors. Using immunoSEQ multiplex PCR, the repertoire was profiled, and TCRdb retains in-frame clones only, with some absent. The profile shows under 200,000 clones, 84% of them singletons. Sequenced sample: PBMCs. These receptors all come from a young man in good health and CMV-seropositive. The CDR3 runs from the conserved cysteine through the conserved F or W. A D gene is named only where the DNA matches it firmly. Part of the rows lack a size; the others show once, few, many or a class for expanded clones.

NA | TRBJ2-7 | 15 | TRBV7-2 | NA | CASSLASSSAYEQYF | TGTGCCAGCAGCTTAGCGAGTAGCTCAGCCTACGAGCAGTACTTC
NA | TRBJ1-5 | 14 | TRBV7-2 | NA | CASSLGGQNQPQHF | TGTGCCAGCAGCTTAGGGGGACAAAATCAGCCCCAGCATTTT
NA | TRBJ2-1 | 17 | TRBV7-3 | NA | CASSPFLAQSSYNEQFF | TGTGCCAGCAGCCCCTTTCTAGCGCAGAGCTCCTACAATGAGCAGTTCTTC
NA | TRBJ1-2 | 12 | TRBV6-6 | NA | CASRQGEYGYTF | TGTGCCAGCAGGCAGGGCGAGTATGGCTACACCTTC
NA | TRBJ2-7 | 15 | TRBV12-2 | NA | CASRLANKLARGRYF | TGTGCAAGTCGCTTAGCGAACAAACTAGCTCGGGGTCGGTACTTC
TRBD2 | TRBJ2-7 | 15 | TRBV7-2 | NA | CASSLELAGSYEQYF | TGTGCCAGCAGCTTAGAACTAGCGGGATCCTACGAGCAGTACTTC
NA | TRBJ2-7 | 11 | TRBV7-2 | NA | CASSRQNEQYF | TGTGCCAGCAGCCGCCAGAACGAGCAGTACTTC
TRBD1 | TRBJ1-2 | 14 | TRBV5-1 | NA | CASSLADRVDGYTF | TGCGCCAGCAGCTTGGCGGACAGGGTTGATGGCTACACCTTC
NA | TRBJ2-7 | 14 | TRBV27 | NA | CASSFLGESYEQYF | TGTGCCAGCAGTTTCCTCGGGGAGTCCTACGAGCAGTACTTC
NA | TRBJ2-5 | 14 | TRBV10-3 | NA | CAISIDSSQETQYF | TGTGCCATCAGTATTGACTCGTCCCAAGAGACCCAGTACTTC
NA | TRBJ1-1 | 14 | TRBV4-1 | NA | CASSQNRVGTEAFF | TGCGCCAGCAGCCAAAACAGGGTGGGCACTGAAGCTTTCTTT
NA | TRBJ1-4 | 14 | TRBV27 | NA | CASSYGTTNEKLFF | TGTGCCAGCAGTTACGGGACAACTAATGAAAAACTGTTTTTT
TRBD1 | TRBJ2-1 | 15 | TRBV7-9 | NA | CASSYSGTGDNEQFF | TGTGCCAGCAGCTACTCCGGGACAGGGGACAATGAGCAGTTCTTC
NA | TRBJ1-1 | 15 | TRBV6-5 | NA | CASTPSGHQNTEAFF | TGTGCCAGCACCCCATCGGGACACCAGAACACTGAAGCTTTCTTT
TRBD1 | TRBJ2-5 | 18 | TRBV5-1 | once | CASSLIPPGDRGGETQYF | TGCGCCAGCAGCTTAATTCCCCCAGGGGACAGGGGGGGAGAGACCCAGTACTTC
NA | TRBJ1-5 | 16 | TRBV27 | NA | CASRFGGQDSNQPQHF | TGTGCCAGCAGGTTTGGGGGACAAGATAGCAATCAGCCCCAGCATTTT
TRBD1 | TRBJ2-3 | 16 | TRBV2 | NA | CAKTRRDRDSTDTQYF | TGTGCCAAAACTCGCCGGGACAGAGATTCCACAGATACGCAGTATTTT
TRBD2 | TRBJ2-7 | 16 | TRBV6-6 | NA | CASSPFRTRGTYEQYF | TGTGCCAGCAGTCCATTCCGGACTAGGGGCACCTACGAGCAGTACTTC
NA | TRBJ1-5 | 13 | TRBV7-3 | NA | CASSLTSDQPQHF | TGTGCCAGCAGCTTAACGAGCGATCAGCCCCAGCATTTT
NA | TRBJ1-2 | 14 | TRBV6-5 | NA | CASTRPLANYGYTF | TGTGCCAGCACTAGACCGCTAGCTAACTATGGCTACACCTTC